These 23 T cell receptor beta chains were all obtained from the same sample, sequenced in a study of cytomegalovirus exposure and HLA in healthy donors. A multiplex PCR was run with 60 Vbeta primers and 13 Jbeta primers. TCRdb keeps only in-frame clones here, not all; method: immunoSEQ multiplex PCR. The table lists fewer than 60,000 clones, about two thirds of them singletons. Sequenced: PBMCs. The receptor source for this set is a woman in her forties or fifties in good health and CMV-seropositive.

The chain joins TRBV6-5 to TRBJ2-7; possibly TRBD1 for D (6 bases). The CDR3 is 14 amino acids. The V and J ends lost 2 bases and 1 base respectively, with 9 bases between them. Per the germline V gene, CDR1 is MNHEY and CDR2 is SVGAGI. The CDR3 DNA reads TGTGCCAGCAGTTACCGGGACAAATCCTACGAGCAGTACTTC. It codes for CASSYRDKSYEQYF.

This clone has only a few counts. The chain recombines TRBV5-5 with TRBJ2-2; 8 nucleotides align to TRBD1. J gave up 8 bases and V 4 bases, and 10 bases lay outside the gene matches. The CDR3 totals 15 residues. Germline V gene data show CDR1 as SGHKS and CDR2 as YYEKEE (reference sequence). CDR3: CASSGPRGQAGELFF. The CDR3 DNA sequence: TGTGCCAGCAGCGGTCCCAGGGGGCAGGCGGGGGAGCTGTTTTTT.

V and J are TRBV5-4 and TRBJ2-3, with 15 bases that match TRBD2. Germline loops: CDR1 SGHNT, CDR2 YYREEE (reference sequence). This CDR3 is built from 17 residues. V shed 4 bases and J 3 bases; nucleotides not matched to a gene: 6. The CDR3, as DNA: TGTGCCAGCAGCGGCGGAGGACTAGCGGGAGGGACAGATACGCAGTATTTT. Protein product: CASSGGGLAGGTDTQYF.

CDR3 nucleotide sequence: TGTGCCAGCAGTTTAGGAACGGGACTTTTCAATGAGCAGTTCTTC. This gives the protein CASSLGTGLFNEQFF. The rearrangement links TRBV28 to TRBJ2-1; TRBD2 is a possible D gene (6 bases). Germline CDR1 reads MDHEN; CDR2 reads SYDVKM. V lost 2 bases to trimming and J lost 6 bases, with 14 bases between them. This CDR3 has 15 residues.

The chain uses TRBV18 and TRBJ2-3; 11 bases match TRBD2. Per the germline V gene, CDR1 is KGHSH and CDR2 is LQKENI. V shed 3 bases and J 0 bases; nucleotides not matched to a gene: 2. The CDR3 is 16 residues long. The CDR3 DNA reads TGTGCCAGCTCACCTAGACTAGCGGGGAGCACAGATACGCAGTATTTT. This sequence encodes CASSPRLAGSTDTQYF.

The rearrangement uses TRBV15 and TRBJ2-7, with 9 bases identical to TRBD2. Germline V gives CDR1 LNHNV, CDR2 YYDKDF (reference sequence). CDR3 length equals 18 residues. V shed 5 bases, J shed 2 bases, and the junction held 16 bases outside the gene matches. The CDR3: CATSFQLATSGLPYEQYF. In DNA form, the CDR3 reads TGTGCCACCAGCTTTCAGCTCGCGACTAGCGGCCTGCCCTACGAGCAGTACTTC.

This rearrangement joins TRBV29-1 to TRBJ1-1; TRBD1 matches at 8 bases. Trimming at V came to 8 bases and at J to 8 bases, leaving 7 bases not matched to a gene. The germline V gene encodes CDR1 SQVTM and CDR2 ANQGSEA. CDR3 length equals 11 residues. CDR3 sequence: CSLGTGTEAFF. DNA for the CDR3: TGCAGCCTGGGGACAGGAACAGAAGCTTTCTTT. Full variable domain (remainder filled in from reference TRBV29-1 and TRBJ1-1): SAVISQKPSRDICQRGTSLTIQCQVDSQVTMMFWYRQQPGQSLTLIATANQGSEATYESGFVIDKFPISRPNLTFSTLTVSNMSPEDSSIYLCSLGTGTEAFFGQGTRLTVV.

The chain employs TRBV10-3 and TRBJ2-3; D ambiguous. The CDR3 covers 11 residues. The ends were cut back, 10 bases at V and 5 bases at J, with 10 bases in the middle. Looked up from germline, CDR1 is ENHRY and CDR2 is SYGVKD. The DNA of the CDR3 is TGTGCCACTCGTAAGCGAGATACGCAGTATTTT. Its translation: CATRKRDTQYF.

For the CDR3, the DNA is TGTGCCAGTGAAGGGACACCCGGAATTCGAACTTTCTTT. The encoded protein is CASEGTPGIRTFF. The rearrangement links TRBV7-2 to TRBJ1-1; D is possibly TRBD1 (6 bases). Per the germline V gene, CDR1 is SGHTA and CDR2 is FQGNSA. The CDR3 is 13 residues long. Trimming stripped 9 bases from V and 12 bases from J, with 23 bases between.

A few counts support this clone. The chain carries TRBV5-1 and TRBJ2-7; D is perhaps TRBD1 (8 bases). The germline V gene has CDR1 SGHRS and CDR2 YFSETQ. The length of the CDR3 is 15 residues. V was trimmed by 4 bases and J by 4 bases, leaving 18 bases between them. In DNA form, the CDR3 reads TGCGCCAGCAGCCCGCTCGGACAGGGAGGGTACGAGCAGTACTTC. It encodes CASSPLGQGGYEQYF.

The V and J genes are TRBV29-1 and TRBJ2-7, with 7 bases matching TRBD1. Germline values: CDR1 SQVTM, CDR2 ANQGSEA. With 3 bases clipped from V and 3 bases from J, the junction kept 5 bases outside the gene matches. This CDR3 comprises 13 residues. CDR3 sequence (DNA): TGCAGCGTTGACGCGGCAGGGGGCTACGAGCAGTACTTC. Amino acid sequence: CSVDAAGGYEQYF.

The chain is built from TRBV4-3 and TRBJ1-2, with D hard to call. In germline, CDR1 is LGHNA, CDR2 YSLEER. Trimming removed 3 bases from V and 8 bases from J, with 10 bases in between. The CDR3 is 12 residues long. The CDR3 DNA reads as TGCGCCAGCAGCCACGGGATTAGCGGCTACACCTTC. The encoded protein is CASSHGISGYTF.

The chain's CDR3 is CASSQGPSTGPNEKLFF. The CDR3 region has the DNA TGCGCCAGCAGCCAAGGTCCTTCGACTGGCCCTAATGAAAAACTGTTTTTT. The rearrangement joins TRBV4-3 to TRBJ1-4, with unresolved D. The V and J ends lost 1 base and 3 bases respectively, with 15 bases between them. The CDR3 covers 17 residues. Germline CDR1 is LGHNA and CDR2 is YSLEER.

The chain carries TRBV5-5 and TRBJ2-7; 9 positions match TRBD1. The CDR3 loop spans 14 amino acids. J lost 2 bases, V lost 0 bases, and 0 bases had no gene match. Germline V gene data show CDR1 as SGHKS and CDR2 as YYEKEE (reference sequence). The CDR3 DNA sequence: TGTGCCAGCAGCTTGGGGACAGGGGCCTACGAGCAGTACTTC. Amino acids: CASSLGTGAYEQYF.

This chain joins TRBV7-9 and TRBJ1-2, with D perhaps TRBD1 (5 bases). This CDR3 comprises 14 residues. V lost 7 bases and J 0 bases, leaving 12 bases between the germline ends. Germline values: CDR1 SEHNR, CDR2 FQNEAQ (reference sequence). The CDR3 DNA sequence: TGTGCCAGCACCCGGCGGGGGTCTAACTATGGCTACACCTTC. Protein sequence: CASTRRGSNYGYTF.

This clone was seen more than once but under ten times. V gene TRBV19 combines with J gene TRBJ1-5; weak D call: TRBD1 (6 bases). The CDR3 spans 15 residues. The ends were cut back, 5 bases at V and 3 bases at J, with 14 bases in the middle. Per germline, CDR1 LNHDA and CDR2 SQIVND (reference sequence). In nucleotides, the CDR3 is TGTGCCAGTAGTTCCCGACAGGCCTACAATCAGCCCCAGCATTTT. Protein product: CASSSRQAYNQPQHF. Full variable domain (missing parts from reference TRBV19 and TRBJ1-5): DGGITQSPKYLFRKEGQNVTLSCEQNLNHDAMYWYRQDPGQGLRLIYYSQIVNDFQKGDIAEGYSVSREKKESFPLTVTSAQKNPTAFYLCASSSRQAYNQPQHFGDGTRLSIL.

The CDR3: CASSPSYTGELFF. The CDR3 nucleotides are TGTGCCAGCTCACCGTCCTACACCGGGGAGCTGTTTTTT. V and J are TRBV18 and TRBJ2-2; no firm D call. This CDR3 region has 13 residues. CDR1 and CDR2 from the germline V gene are KGHSH and LQKENI. V was shortened by 3 bases and J by 3 bases, with 5 bases between the two germline ends.

This clone has only a few counts. This chain uses TRBV29-1 with TRBJ2-1, with D possibly being TRBD2 (7 bases). This CDR3 is 16 amino acids long. The germline V and J ends were trimmed by 4 bases and 0 bases, with 16 bases remaining between them. CDR1 and CDR2 from the germline V gene are SQVTM and ANQGSEA. For the CDR3, the DNA is TGCAGCGTTGTTAGGGGGGGAACGAGCTCCTACAATGAGCAGTTCTTC. Translating it yields CSVVRGGTSSYNEQFF.

This clone was picked up a small number of times. V gene TRBV25-1 combines with J gene TRBJ1-3; 7 bases agree with TRBD1. Germline V gene sequence: CDR1 MGHDK, CDR2 SYGVNS. The CDR3 sequence is 14 residues long. The ends lost 4 bases at V and 2 bases at J; junction bases unmatched: 2. CDR3 in DNA: TGTGCCAGCAGTGCAACAGGGGCTGGAAACACCATATATTTT. This gives the protein CASSATGAGNTIYF. Full variable domain (rest looked up from reference TRBV25-1 and TRBJ1-3): EADIYQTPRYLVIGTGKKITLECSQTMGHDKMYWYQQDPGMELHLIHYSYGVNSTEKGDLSSESTVSRIRTEHFPLTLESARPSHTSQYLCASSATGAGNTIYFGEGSWLTVV.

V is TRBV4-2 and J is TRBJ2-1; 8 bases fit TRBD2. CDR1 is LGHNA and CDR2 is YNFKEQ in the germline V gene. The CDR3 is 17 residues long. Losses at the gene ends were 1 base for V and 0 bases for J; bases not matched to a gene: 5. CDR3 nucleotides: TGTGCCAGCAGCCAAGTTGCCGGGACTAGCTCCTACAATGAGCAGTTCTTC. Protein: CASSQVAGTSSYNEQFF.

The CDR3 bases are TGTGCCAGCAGCCCCACACTAGCGGGGGTTCTCAATGAGCAGTTCTTC. Residues: CASSPTLAGVLNEQFF. The gene calls are TRBV9 and TRBJ2-1, with TRBD2 matching 11 bases. This CDR3 region has 16 residues. Germline CDR1 is SGDLS and CDR2 is YYNGEE. V lost 4 bases, J lost 6 bases, and 9 bases stayed unmatched.

For this clone: One junction end does not reproduce the germline sequence, and a read error may be involved. Different DNA sequences within this sample yield the same CDR3. The gene calls are TRBV4-2 and TRBJ1-1; weak D call: TRBD1 (5 bases). CDR3 length: 13 amino acids. Germline values: CDR1 LGHNA, CDR2 YNFKEQ. This CDR3 reads CASSQSSDTEAFF. DNA for the CDR3: TGTGCCAGCAGCCAATCCTCGGACACTGAGGCTTTCTTT.

V usage is TRBV5-8 and J usage is TRBJ2-7, with 7 bases matching TRBD1. Germline V CDR1 and CDR2: SGHTS, YDEGEE. V was pared by 4 bases and J by 2 bases, with 9 bases of the junction left unmatched. The CDR3 runs 15 residues. The CDR3 loop is CASSHDRVSPYEQYF. DNA of the CDR3: TGTGCCAGCAGCCATGACAGGGTATCGCCCTACGAGCAGTACTTC.